This TCR beta chain was recovered during a study of Graves' ophthalmopathy and Graves' hyperthyroidism. In the study overall: Peripheral blood was gathered at the point of initial diagnosis, before any treatment started.

Transcripts of RNA were the source for amplifying TCR beta CDR3 regions. RT-PCR in the first round used HTBI primers; a second-round multiplex PCR followed. In TCRdb, the multiplex PCR reads were re-called with MiXCR into one record per CDR3 protein. The sample carries roughly 400,000 distinct CDR3 sequences, about 16% recorded once. The germline V gene has CDR1 DFQATT and CDR2 SNEGSKA (reference sequence). Trimming left V 6 bases short and J 3 bases short, with 18 bases between. There are 14 residues in the CDR3. The study, taken as a whole, reports: This model predicted ophthalmopathy progression (sensitivity roughly 64%, specificity 72.22%). The authors also found most expanded thyroid clonotypes above 0.001 frequency in blood.

This clonotype has only one observation. Its antigen is unknown. Material for sequencing was peripheral blood. The TCR sequence derives from a woman younger than 30 with Graves' ophthalmopathy. The chain uses TRBV20-1 and TRBJ2-7, with no clear D. CDR3 sequence reads: CSAQAKDFYYEQYF. As DNA, the CDR3 is TGCAGTGCCCAAGCTAAGGATTTCTACTACGAGCAGTACTTC.